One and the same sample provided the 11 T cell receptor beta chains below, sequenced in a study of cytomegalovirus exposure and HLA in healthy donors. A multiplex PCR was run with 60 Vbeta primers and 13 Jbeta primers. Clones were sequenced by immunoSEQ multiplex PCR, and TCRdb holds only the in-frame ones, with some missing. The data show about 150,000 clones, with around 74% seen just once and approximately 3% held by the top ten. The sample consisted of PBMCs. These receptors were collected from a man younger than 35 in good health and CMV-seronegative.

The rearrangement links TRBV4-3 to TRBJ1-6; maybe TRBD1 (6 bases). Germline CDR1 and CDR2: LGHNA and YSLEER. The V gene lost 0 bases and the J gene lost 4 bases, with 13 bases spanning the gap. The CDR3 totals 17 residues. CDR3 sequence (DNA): TGCGCCAGCAGCCAAGAGGGCGGCAGGGGATATAATTCACCCCTCCACTTT. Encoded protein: CASSQEGGRGYNSPLHF.

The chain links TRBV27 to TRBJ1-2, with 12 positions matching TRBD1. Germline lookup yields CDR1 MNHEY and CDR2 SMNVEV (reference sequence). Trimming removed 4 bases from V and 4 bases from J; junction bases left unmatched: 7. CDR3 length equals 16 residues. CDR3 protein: CASSWGQGALGYGYTF. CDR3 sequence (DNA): TGTGCCAGCAGTTGGGGACAGGGGGCTTTGGGCTATGGCTACACCTTC.

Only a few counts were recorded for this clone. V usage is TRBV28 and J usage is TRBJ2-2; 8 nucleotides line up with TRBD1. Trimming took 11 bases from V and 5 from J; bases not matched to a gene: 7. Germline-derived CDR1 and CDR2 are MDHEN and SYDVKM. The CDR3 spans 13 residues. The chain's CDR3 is CAEGRGPTGELFF. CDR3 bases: TGTGCCGAGGGCAGGGGGCCAACCGGGGAGCTGTTTTTT.

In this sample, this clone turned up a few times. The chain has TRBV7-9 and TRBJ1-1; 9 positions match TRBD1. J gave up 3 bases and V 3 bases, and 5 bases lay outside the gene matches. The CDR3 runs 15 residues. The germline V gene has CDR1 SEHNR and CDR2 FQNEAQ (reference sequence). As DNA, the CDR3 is TGTGCCAGCAGCTTCCCGGGACAGGGATACACTGAAGCTTTCTTT. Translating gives CASSFPGQGYTEAFF.

DNA for the CDR3: TGTGCCAGCTCACCGCGACTAGCGGGGTCCCCCTACAATGAGCAGTTCTTC. This codes for CASSPRLAGSPYNEQFF. The chain links TRBV18 to TRBJ2-1, with TRBD2 matching 11 bases. Germline assignment: CDR1 KGHSH and CDR2 LQKENI. The V segment lost 3 bases and the J segment 2 bases; nucleotides outside the gene matches: 6. The CDR3 contains 17 residues. Filled out from reference TRBV18 and TRBJ2-1, the complete variable domain reads NAGVMQNPRHLVRRRGQEARLRCSPMKGHSHVYWYRQLPEEGLKFMVYLQKENIIDESGMPKERFSAEFPKEGPSILRIQQVVRGDSAAYFCASSPRLAGSPYNEQFFGPGTRLTVL.

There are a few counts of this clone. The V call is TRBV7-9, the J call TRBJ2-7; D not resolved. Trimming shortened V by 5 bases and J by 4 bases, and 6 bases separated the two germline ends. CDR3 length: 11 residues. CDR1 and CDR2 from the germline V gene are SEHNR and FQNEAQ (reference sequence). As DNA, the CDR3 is TGTGCCAGCAGCCCTTTATACGAGCAGTACTTC. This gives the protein CASSPLYEQYF.

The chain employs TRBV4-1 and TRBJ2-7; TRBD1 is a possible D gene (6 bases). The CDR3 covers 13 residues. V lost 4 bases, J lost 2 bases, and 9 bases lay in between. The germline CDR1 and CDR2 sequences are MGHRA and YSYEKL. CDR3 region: CASSRDRPYEQYF. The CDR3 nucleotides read TGCGCCAGCAGCCGAGACAGGCCCTACGAGCAGTACTTC.

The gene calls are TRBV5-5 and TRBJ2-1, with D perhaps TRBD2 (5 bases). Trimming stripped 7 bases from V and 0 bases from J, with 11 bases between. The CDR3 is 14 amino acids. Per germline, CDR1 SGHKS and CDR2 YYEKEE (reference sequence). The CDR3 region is CASHRGSSYNEQFF. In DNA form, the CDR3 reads TGTGCCAGCCACCGGGGATCCTCCTACAATGAGCAGTTCTTC.

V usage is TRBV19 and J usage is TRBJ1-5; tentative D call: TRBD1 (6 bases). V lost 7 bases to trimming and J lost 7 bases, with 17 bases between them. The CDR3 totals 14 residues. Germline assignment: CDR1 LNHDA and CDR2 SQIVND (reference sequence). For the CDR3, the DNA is TGTGCCAGTAAGGACAGAGGGGTCCAGCAGCCCCAGCATTTT. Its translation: CASKDRGVQQPQHF.

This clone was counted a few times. The CDR3 loop is CASRKTRVNYGYTF. CDR3 nucleotides: TGTGCCAGCAGGAAGACCCGGGTTAACTATGGCTACACCTTC. The V call is TRBV6-5, the J call TRBJ1-2, with D unclear. Germline V lookup: CDR1 MNHEY, CDR2 SVGAGI. V lost 6 bases, J lost 1 base, and 12 bases lay in between. CDR3 length: 14 amino acids.

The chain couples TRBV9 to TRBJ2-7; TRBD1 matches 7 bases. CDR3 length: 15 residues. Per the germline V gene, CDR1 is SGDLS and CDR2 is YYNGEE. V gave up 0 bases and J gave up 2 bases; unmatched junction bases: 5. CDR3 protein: CASSVGQGTPYEQYF. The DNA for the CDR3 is TGTGCCAGCAGCGTAGGACAGGGTACTCCCTACGAGCAGTACTTC.